Shown below are 3 T cell receptor beta chains from a single sample sequenced in a study of CD8 T cells in Susac syndrome. Random-hexamer reverse transcription was applied to roughly 0.45 to 1 ug RNA. MiXCR, run by TCRdb on the immunoSEQ multiplex PCR reads, gives a single entry per CDR3 protein. The sample lists roughly 330,000 distinct CDR3 sequences, 92% occurring once. The source material was CD4+ T cells from PBMCs. These TCRs come from a human donor with multiple sclerosis.

This clonotype was seen only a few times. This rearrangement joins TRBV7-2 to TRBJ2-5, with D perhaps given as TRBD1 or TRBD2 (5 bases each). Germline loops: CDR1 SGHTA, CDR2 FQGNSA. The V end lost 0 bases, the J end lost 9 bases, and 17 bases lay between the germline ends. The CDR3 extends over 15 amino acids. Here the CDR3 reads CASSLAGDRDGAQYF. DNA for the CDR3: TGTGCCAGCAGCTTAGCAGGGGACCGGGACGGGGCCCAGTACTTC.

The chain links TRBV29-1 to TRBJ2-1; TRBD1 aligns across 7 bases. This CDR3 spans 12 amino acids. CDR1 and CDR2 (germline): SQVTM, ANQGSEA. V lost 7 bases and J lost 4; bases outside the gene matches: 4. The CDR3 sequence: CSASDRYNEQFF. The CDR3 bases are TGCAGCGCTTCGGACAGGTACAATGAGCAGTTCTTC.

This chain links TRBV6-2 or TRBV6-3 with TRBJ1-1, with TRBD1 identical over 10 bases. From germline, CDR1 is MNHEY and CDR2 SVGEGT. V shed 0 bases and J 0 bases; nucleotides not matched to a gene: 16. The CDR3 sequence is 21 residues long. CDR3 region: CASSYSSLPGQGSLMNTEAFF. Written as DNA, the CDR3 is TGTGCCAGCAGTTACTCGTCTTTGCCGGGACAGGGGTCTCTCATGAACACTGAAGCTTTCTTT.